These T cell receptor beta chains were read from a single sample in a study of blood T cell repertoires in COVID-19. The data were produced by immunoSEQ multiplex PCR, yet TCRdb's version contains in-frame clones alone and is incomplete. The sample has fewer than 120,000 clones, about 90% seen once. Source material: peripheral blood. These receptor sequences come from a human donor in a cohort sampled during active COVID-19. Both conserved end residues are part of each CDR3.

V gene | CDR3 protein
TRBV3-1/TRBV3-2 | CASSLRRGGATSYEKLFF
TRBV6-2/TRBV6-3 | CASSYLSRGTNYGYTF
TRBV30 | CAWSVDRGNNSPLHF
TRBV5-1 | CASSSQGGDEKLFF
TRBV19 | CASSIGGNQPQHF
TRBV19 | CASSMGPRTMPLHF
TRBV7-8 | CASRITGNHEQFF
TRBV11-3 | CASSVRGFTGELFF
TRBV19 | CASSKQAANSPLHF
TRBV5-4 | CASSGGAGQPQHF
TRBV28 | CASSSPAGIYEQYF
TRBV9 | CASSVASGGGSYNEQFF
TRBV24-1 | CATSPLPGQDKETQYF
TRBV18 | CASSPLRPQRNNSPLHF
TRBV7-9 | CASSPRWPGGYTF
TRBV19 | CASSISKWDRSNQPQHF
TRBV7-8 | CASSLVVAGAYEQYF
TRBV24-1 | CATTDGQGGHEQFF
TRBV3-1/TRBV3-2 | CASSPQSYEQYF
TRBV11-2 | CASSLASGGYNEQFF
TRBV7-9 | CASSLARTDRRSPLHF
TRBV3-1/TRBV3-2 | CASSPLGGGNQPQHF
TRBV5-1 | CATATGKNTDTQYF
TRBV30 | CAWTTLGASTDTQYF
TRBV6-5 | CASRLAAHSYNEQFF
TRBV5-6 | CASSLVQSPWSGYTF
TRBV5-1 | CASSLSGRTSGANVLTF
TRBV19 | CASSFQTGDGYTF
TRBV6-2/TRBV6-3 | CASSSRSQGEGQPQHF
TRBV15 | CATSRDRVNYNEQFF
TRBV27 | CASSLVGEKLFF
TRBV7-7 | CASSLVGNRGDVSRTQPQHF
TRBV3-1/TRBV3-2 | CASSQNREHRGYTF
TRBV4-2 | CASSLETGSGEKLFF
TRBV19 | CASSSQGTEAFF
TRBV27 | CASSFSGRAEAFF
TRBV7-2 | CASSLVFNRGQETQYF
TRBV28 | CASSSTGQTKFTGNTIYF
TRBV6-5 | CASSYSGTGGNYGYTF
TRBV25-1 | CASSESEALNTEAFF
TRBV7-2 | CASSLYRVGNTGELFF
TRBV5-4 | CASSHPGLGRETQYF
TRBV7-9 | CASSSFRGPTGELFF
TRBV4-3 | CASSQDGRRGEQFF
TRBV7-2 | CASSPSWRGTQYF
TRBV30 | CAWTGGAGWRDQYF
TRBV10-3 | CAIRDAGGGNSPLHF
TRBV7-2 | CASSLGATSPTDTQYF